The 17 T cell receptor beta chains given below trace back to one sample, sequenced in a study of metastatic and nonmetastatic thyroid tumors. All patients were treatment-naive before thyroid surgery. MiXCR re-clonotyped the PCR reads for TCRdb. The data show fewer than 35,000 clones, with roughly 18% seen just once and roughly 10% held by the top ten. Sample: blood. These TCRs come from a female donor with papillary thyroid cancer or a benign thyroid nodule (not recorded which). Some clones in this sample may be carry-over from other donors' samples.

This clone has at least ten counts. The chain joins TRBV9 to TRBJ1-2; D is unclear. Looked up from germline, CDR1 is SGDLS and CDR2 is YYNGEE. Trimming stripped 3 bases from V and 5 bases from J, with 5 bases between. The CDR3 spans 11 residues. The chain's CDR3 is CASSDSYGYTF. CDR3 bases: TGTGCCAGCAGCGATAGTTATGGCTACACCTTC. The full variable domain, in which reference TRBV9 and TRBJ1-2 provide the parts outside the CDR3, is DSGVTQTPKHLITATGQRVTLRCSPRSGDLSVYWYQQSLDQGLQFLIQYYNGEERAKGNILERFSAQQFPDLHSELNLSSLELGDSALYFCASSDSYGYTFGSGTRLTVV.

This clone was seen repeatedly, ten times or more. J is TRBJ1-1 and V is TRBV2; perhaps TRBD1 as D (6 bases). This CDR3 comprises 14 residues. The germline V gene encodes CDR1 SNHLY and CDR2 FYNNEI. The germline V and J ends were trimmed by 2 bases and 5 bases, with 12 bases remaining between them. CDR3 sequence reads: CASSEQGRGTEAFF. The CDR3 DNA reads TGTGCCAGCAGTGAACAGGGGCGTGGGACTGAAGCTTTCTTT.

This clone has a count of ten or more. The chain has TRBV2 and TRBJ2-1; D may be TRBD1 (6 bases). Trimming took 6 bases from V and 9 from J, leaving 21 bases between them. The length of the CDR3 is 15 residues. The germline gives CDR1 SNHLY, CDR2 FYNNEI. This CDR3 is CASSPDSAMGSEQFF. CDR3 DNA: TGTGCCAGCAGCCCGGACAGTGCTATGGGCAGTGAGCAGTTCTTC.

Many counts were recorded for this clone. The rearrangement joins TRBV25-1 to TRBJ1-6; the D gene is possibly TRBD1 (5 bases). The germline V and J ends were trimmed by 4 bases and 7 bases, with 14 bases remaining between them. CDR1 MGHDK and CDR2 SYGVNS come from the germline V gene. The CDR3 consists of 15 residues. The CDR3 DNA sequence: TGTGCCAGCAGTGGCGGAGGGGCTAGCAATTCACCCCTCCACTTT. Its protein product is CASSGGGASNSPLHF.

Concerning this clone: Possible read error: a much larger clone is one base away. V is TRBV20-1 and J is TRBJ2-5, with 7 nucleotides matching TRBD1. Germline assignment: CDR1 DFQATT and CDR2 SNEGSKA (reference sequence). This CDR3 spans 19 amino acids. The CDR3 nucleotides read TGCAGTGCTAGCCCGATGACAGGGCGTATCCAAGTATCCAAAGAGACCAAGTACTTC. The encoded protein is CSASPMTGRIQVSKETKYF.

This clone was counted only a few times. One end of the junction varies from germline; a read error may be responsible. The chain links TRBV6-1 to TRBJ2-7, with D possibly TRBD2 on 6 matching bases. This CDR3 comprises 17 residues. Germline CDR1 MNHNS, CDR2 SASEGT. The CDR3 loop is CASSLRWGTSGWFEKYF. The CDR3 DNA is TGTGCCAGCAGTCTCCGGTGGGGGACCAGCGGGTGGTTCGAGAAGTACTTC.

This clone was seen ten or more times. The V and J genes are TRBV6-4 and TRBJ2-1, with 9 positions matching TRBD2. This CDR3 contains 17 residues. The V gene's germline CDR1 is MRHNA and CDR2 SNTAGT. J lost 7 bases, V lost 6 bases, and 16 bases had no gene match. CDR3 sequence (DNA): TGTGCCAGCAGCCTCCTACCTACGGGACTAGCAGGAAATGAGCAGTTCTTC. It specifies CASSLLPTGLAGNEQFF.

This clone was seen repeatedly, ten times or more. V is TRBV6-1 and J is TRBJ1-2; 7 positions match TRBD1. The germline CDR1 and CDR2 sequences are MNHNS and SASEGT. With V trimmed by 2 bases and J by 4 bases, 7 bases remained unmatched. The CDR3 has 15 amino acids. CDR3 bases: TGTGCCAGCAGTGAATTGGCCAGGGGGATCTATGGCTACACCTTC. This translates into CASSELARGIYGYTF.

This clone has a count of ten or more. This chain connects TRBV27 to TRBJ2-1, with a possible D match to TRBD1 (6 bases). The CDR3 contains 14 residues. Trimming removed 6 bases from V and 4 bases from J, with 13 bases in between. Per germline, CDR1 MNHEY and CDR2 SMNVEV (reference sequence). The CDR3 DNA reads as TGTGCCAGCAGCCTGGGCAGGGGTTACAATGAGCAGTTCTTC. It specifies CASSLGRGYNEQFF.

This clone appeared a single time. The chain joins TRBV18 to TRBJ2-7; TRBD1 matches 7 bases. CDR1 KGHSH and CDR2 LQKENI come from the germline V gene. The CDR3 loop spans 16 amino acids. V lost 1 base, J lost 5 bases, and 11 bases stayed unmatched. CDR3 protein: CASSPLGEQGINEQYF. CDR3 DNA: TGTGCCAGCTCACCACTAGGGGAACAGGGGATCAACGAGCAGTACTTC.

This clone was observed a handful of times. The CDR3 sequence: CASSFLAGSYNEQFF. The CDR3 region has the DNA TGTGCCAGCAGTTTCCTAGCGGGCTCCTACAATGAGCAGTTCTTC. The chain uses TRBV12-3 or TRBV12-4 and TRBJ2-1; 8 bases are shared with TRBD2. The CDR3 has 15 amino acids. The V segment lost 3 bases and the J segment 0 bases; nucleotides outside the gene matches: 1.

About this clone: A much more abundant neighbour one base away suggests this may be a read error. The chain combines TRBV10-3 with TRBJ2-2, with 9 positions matching TRBD2. V was pared by 3 bases and J by 7 bases, with 21 bases of the junction left unmatched. The length of the CDR3 is 20 residues. Germline lookup yields CDR1 ENHRY and CDR2 SYGVKD. The CDR3 coding sequence is TGTGCCATCAGTGAAGCCCCGCAAGGTGGACTAGCGTGGGTTGGCGGGGAGCTGTTTTTT. Translation: CAISEAPQGGLAWVGGELFF.

This clone was detected many times. The chain joins TRBV19 to TRBJ2-3; unclear D gene. The V end was cut by 7 bases, the J end by 5 bases, with 7 bases between. Germline V gene lookup returns CDR1 LNHDA and CDR2 SQIVND (reference sequence). The CDR3 spans 11 residues. The CDR3 loop reads CASKTGDTQYF. The CDR3 DNA sequence: TGTGCCAGTAAGACCGGAGATACGCAGTATTTT.

This CDR3 reads CASREGNTGELFF. DNA for the CDR3: TGTGCCAGCAGAGAGGGGAACACCGGGGAGCTGTTTTTT. This chain joins TRBV7-2 and TRBJ2-2; TRBD2 might be the D (5 bases). Trimming pared 6 bases from V and 1 base from J, leaving 6 bases between. CDR1 is SGHTA and CDR2 is FQGNSA in the germline V gene. CDR3 length: 13 residues.

This clone appeared many times. V is TRBV5-6 and J is TRBJ1-1; no definite D call. The CDR3 is 16 amino acids. V was clipped by 4 bases and J by 3 bases, with 19 bases between them. In germline, CDR1 is SGHDT, CDR2 YYEEEE. CDR3 sequence: CASSPLLGQPDTEAFF. The DNA for the CDR3 is TGTGCCAGCAGCCCCCTCTTAGGGCAGCCAGACACTGAAGCTTTCTTT.

In this sample, this clone turned up many times. The chain carries TRBV12-3 or TRBV12-4 and TRBJ2-5; a weak D match, TRBD2 (6 bases). This CDR3 contains 13 residues. The V end lost 5 bases, the J end lost 2 bases, and 9 bases lay between the germline ends. The CDR3 loop reads CASSTGTQETQYF. The CDR3 DNA reads TGTGCCAGCAGTACCGGGACTCAAGAGACCCAGTACTTC.

This clone has ten or more counts. The rearrangement links TRBV7-3 to TRBJ1-3, with D possibly matching TRBD1 (5 bases). V shed 2 bases and J shed 0 bases, with 8 bases lying between them. In germline, CDR1 is SGHTA, CDR2 FQGTGA. This CDR3 has 15 amino acids. CDR3 nucleotides: TGTGCCAGCAGCTTAGCAGGGTCCTCTGGAAACACCATATATTTT. It encodes CASSLAGSSGNTIYF.